What follows are 20 T cell receptor beta chains derived from one specimen sequenced in a study of blood T cell repertoires in COVID-19. TCRdb's copy holds only in-frame clones and misses some; the assay was immunoSEQ multiplex PCR. This sample has about 410,000 clones, with approximately 89% found just once. The sample taken for sequencing was peripheral blood. These receptors all come from a woman aged 40 to 50 with COVID-19, enrolled during active disease.

A few counts support this clone. The chain carries TRBV19 and TRBJ1-1; D is perhaps TRBD1 (6 bases). The CDR3 consists of 15 residues. Germline V gives CDR1 LNHDA, CDR2 SQIVND (reference sequence). V was pared by 1 base and J by 4 bases, with 13 bases between. The CDR3 protein is CASSIGGGIGTEAFF. Here the CDR3 DNA reads TGTGCCAGTAGTATAGGAGGGGGAATCGGCACTGAAGCTTTCTTT.

This clone was counted only a few times. Additional DNA sequences in this sample encode the identical CDR3. DNA of the CDR3: TGTGCCAGCAGTCGACAGGCTAACTATGGCTACACCTTC. It is translated as CASSRQANYGYTF. The chain combines TRBV3-1 (or the pseudogene TRBV3-2) with TRBJ1-2, with D possibly matching TRBD1 (6 bases). V lost 6 bases and J 0 bases, leaving 8 bases between the germline ends. CDR1 and CDR2 from the germline V gene are LGHDT and YNNKEL (reference sequence). CDR3 length equals 13 residues.

For the CDR3, the DNA is TGTGCCAGCAGCTTACAGGGGGATCAGCCCCAGCATTTT. Protein product: CASSLQGDQPQHF. This chain uses TRBV7-9 with TRBJ1-5; 7 nucleotides match TRBD1. The J segment lost 5 bases and the V segment lost 2 bases, leaving 0 bases of the junction unmatched. Germline lookup yields CDR1 SEHNR and CDR2 FQNEAQ (reference sequence). The CDR3 runs 13 residues.

The V gene is TRBV28, the J gene TRBJ1-4; D possibly corresponds to TRBD1 (6 bases). V was trimmed by 5 bases and J by 0 bases, leaving 16 bases between them. The CDR3 sequence is 17 residues long. CDR1 and CDR2 (germline): MDHEN, SYDVKM. The CDR3 loop is CASSAPPWTATNEKLFF. The DNA for the CDR3 is TGTGCCAGCAGTGCCCCACCGTGGACAGCAACTAATGAAAAACTGTTTTTT.

V gene TRBV7-9 combines with J gene TRBJ1-5, with 7 bases that match TRBD1. The junction had 5 bases not matched to a gene; V was cut back by 5 bases and J by 4 bases. The CDR3 contains 14 residues. In germline, CDR1 is SEHNR, CDR2 FQNEAQ (reference sequence). The CDR3 bases are TGTGCCAGCAGCCGGACAGGATTTAATCAGCCCCAGCATTTT. Amino acid sequence: CASSRTGFNQPQHF. The full variable domain, with the rest looked up from reference TRBV7-9 and TRBJ1-5, is DTGVSQNPRHKITKRGQNVTFRCDPISEHNRLYWYRQTLGQGPEFLTYFQNEAQLEKSRLLSDRFSAERPKGSFSTLEIQRTEQGDSAMYLCASSRTGFNQPQHFGDGTRLSIL.

CDR3 region: CASSYGSAMSTDTQYF. The CDR3 bases are TGTGCCAGCAGTTACGGATCAGCGATGAGCACAGATACGCAGTATTTT. The V gene is TRBV6-2 or TRBV6-3, the J gene TRBJ2-3; D remains unclear. This CDR3 comprises 16 residues. CDR1 and CDR2 (germline): MNHEY, SVGEGT. V gave up 2 bases and J gave up 0 bases, with 12 bases separating them.

The rearrangement joins TRBV7-8 to TRBJ1-5, with TRBD1 identical over 8 bases. The CDR3 loop spans 15 amino acids. Germline V gene lookup returns CDR1 SGHVS and CDR2 FQNEAQ. After removal of 0 bases from V and 6 bases from J, the junction contained 4 bases not matched to a gene. The CDR3 bases are TGTGCCAGCAGCTTAGCGAATACAGGGGGTCAGCCCCAGCATTTT. Residues: CASSLANTGGQPQHF.

The genes are TRBV2 and TRBJ2-1; D is perhaps TRBD1 (5 bases). The germline V and J ends were trimmed by 10 bases and 0 bases, with 19 bases remaining between them. The CDR3 has 16 amino acids. The germline V gene encodes CDR1 SNHLY and CDR2 FYNNEI. As DNA, the CDR3 is TGTGCCACCCGAAGGGCAGGGCGAAGCTCCTACAATGAGCAGTTCTTC. Residues: CATRRAGRSSYNEQFF.

This clone came up once. The V call is TRBV11-2, the J call TRBJ1-2, with unresolved D. Germline values: CDR1 SGHAT, CDR2 FQNNGV. The CDR3 has 16 amino acids. The germline V and J ends were trimmed by 0 bases and 5 bases, with 16 bases remaining between them. In DNA form, the CDR3 reads TGTGCCAGCAGCTTAGATGCTACCCTACCCTCTTATGGCTACACCTTC. Translating gives CASSLDATLPSYGYTF. The variable domain in full, with the rest retrieved from reference TRBV11-2 and TRBJ1-2, is EAGVAQSPRYKIIEKRQSVAFWCNPISGHATLYWYQQILGQGPKLLIQFQNNGVVDDSQLPKDRFSAERLKGVDSTLKIQPAKLEDSAVYLCASSLDATLPSYGYTFGSGTRLTVV.

The chain carries TRBV3-1 (or the pseudogene TRBV3-2) and TRBJ1-4; the D gene is possibly TRBD1 (5 bases). Per germline, CDR1 LGHDT and CDR2 YNNKEL (reference sequence). The V and J ends lost 4 bases and 5 bases respectively, with 17 bases between them. The CDR3 sequence is 16 residues long. CDR3 residues: CASSPRGSGGNEKLFF. DNA for the CDR3: TGTGCCAGCAGCCCCCGTGGAAGCGGGGGGAATGAAAAACTGTTTTTT.

The rearrangement uses TRBV3-1 (or the pseudogene TRBV3-2) and TRBJ1-3; 9 nucleotides match TRBD1. V lost 2 bases, J lost 11 bases, and 19 bases stayed unmatched. This CDR3 comprises 18 residues. Germline CDR1 LGHDT, CDR2 YNNKEL (reference sequence). CDR3 protein: CASSQKDRGYQREKPIYF. DNA of the CDR3: TGTGCCAGCAGCCAAAAGGACAGGGGCTACCAAAGGGAGAAGCCCATATATTTT.

This clone was detected once. The V call is TRBV6-5, the J call TRBJ2-5, with 7 bases that match TRBD1. There are 12 residues in the CDR3. The germline CDR1 and CDR2 sequences are MNHEY and SVGAGI. J lost 9 bases, V lost 2 bases, and 3 bases had no gene match. The chain's CDR3 is CASSYNRGPQYF. Written as DNA, the CDR3 is TGTGCCAGCAGTTACAATAGGGGGCCCCAGTACTTC.

A few counts support this clone. The chain couples TRBV9 to TRBJ1-2; 10 nucleotides agree with TRBD1. In germline, CDR1 is SGDLS, CDR2 YYNGEE. There are 15 residues in the CDR3. V was pared by 3 bases and J by 5 bases, with 7 bases of the junction left unmatched. This CDR3 is CASSGADRGRYGYTF. CDR3 bases: TGTGCCAGCAGCGGCGCGGACAGGGGGAGGTATGGCTACACCTTC.

This clone was counted a single time. The gene calls are TRBV4-1 and TRBJ1-5; the match to TRBD1 covers 8 bases. Trimming at V came to 5 bases and at J to 2 bases, leaving 8 bases not matched to a gene. Germline CDR1 reads MGHRA; CDR2 reads YSYEKL. CDR3 length: 16 amino acids. CDR3 region: CASSSIDRGGNQPQHF. The CDR3, as DNA: TGCGCCAGCAGCTCCATAGACAGGGGAGGCAATCAGCCCCAGCATTTT.

The J gene is TRBJ2-3, the V gene TRBV11-3; D not resolved. With 6 bases removed from V and 4 bases from J, the gap between germline ends came to 17 bases. This CDR3 has 15 amino acids. Germline-derived CDR1 and CDR2 are SGHNT and YENEEA. CDR3 sequence (DNA): TGTGCCAGCAGTAGAGATGAGTTAAGCGCAGATACGCAGTATTTT. Protein: CASSRDELSADTQYF.

This chain joins TRBV5-6 and TRBJ1-2; 9 bases align to TRBD1. CDR1 and CDR2 (germline): SGHDT, YYEEEE. The CDR3 is made up of 16 amino acids. V trimming: 4 bases; J trimming: 3 bases; junction bases outside the gene matches: 10. CDR3 region: CASSPDRGGGDYGYTF. The CDR3 region has the DNA TGTGCCAGCAGCCCGGACAGGGGAGGGGGGGACTATGGCTACACCTTC.

The chain employs TRBV15 and TRBJ1-2; D remains ambiguous. Germline V gene data show CDR1 as LNHNV and CDR2 as YYDKDF (reference sequence). This CDR3 is 12 amino acids long. V was shortened by 0 bases and J by 3 bases, with 2 bases between the two germline ends. Written as DNA, the CDR3 is TGTGCCACCAGCAGAGACTACTATGGCTACACCTTC. Amino acid sequence: CATSRDYYGYTF.

The chain has TRBV7-9 and TRBJ2-4; D is possibly TRBD1 (5 bases). From germline, CDR1 is SEHNR and CDR2 FQNEAQ (reference sequence). CDR3 length: 14 amino acids. V was clipped by 5 bases and J by 6 bases, with 14 bases between them. The CDR3 DNA follows: TGTGCCAGCAGCCTGCTGGCAGGGCGAAACATTCAGTACTTC. It is translated as CASSLLAGRNIQYF.

This clone was counted ten times or more. This chain links TRBV6-4 with TRBJ2-2; D perhaps matches TRBD1 (5 bases). The ends were cut back, 2 bases at V and 1 base at J, with 5 bases in the middle. This CDR3 spans 14 amino acids. Germline values: CDR1 MRHNA, CDR2 SNTAGT. CDR3 nucleotide sequence: TGTGCCAGCAGTGACGGACAGAACACCGGGGAGCTGTTTTTT. Its protein product is CASSDGQNTGELFF.

This chain uses TRBV14 with TRBJ2-7; 7 nucleotides line up with TRBD1. The J segment lost 3 bases and the V segment lost 0 bases, leaving 5 bases of the junction unmatched. This CDR3 contains 15 residues. The germline V gene encodes CDR1 SGHDN and CDR2 FVKESK. The CDR3 reads CASSQEGTASYEQYF. CDR3 sequence (DNA): TGTGCCAGCAGCCAAGAGGGGACAGCAAGCTACGAGCAGTACTTC.